A single sample is the source of the 20 T cell receptor beta chains below, sequenced in a study of identical twins. One entry per CDR3 protein results from TCRdb running MiXCR on the 5' RACE reads. The sample lists 650,000 to 750,000 distinct CDR3 sequences; roughly 20% were seen once. These same data were also listed under a study on T cells expressing NK-cell markers.

Material: PBMCs. Source of these receptors: a woman aged 18-29 years in good health.

This clonotype was recorded many times. The J gene is TRBJ2-3, the V gene TRBV6-1; no reliable D call. Germline V gene lookup returns CDR1 MNHNS and CDR2 SASEGT. V was pared by 5 bases and J by 2 bases, with 17 bases between. This CDR3 is built from 16 residues. In DNA form, the CDR3 reads TGTGCCAGCAGTCCTAGAGACTCAGGATACACAGATACGCAGTATTTT. Its protein is CASSPRDSGYTDTQYF.

This clonotype was seen a few times. J is TRBJ1-2 and V is TRBV7-9; TRBD1 might be the D (5 bases). Trimming pared 5 bases from V and 7 bases from J, leaving 11 bases between. This CDR3 comprises 12 residues. Per the germline V gene, CDR1 is SEHNR and CDR2 is FQNEAQ (reference sequence). This chain's CDR3 is CASSPPGIGYTF. CDR3 DNA sequence: TGTGCCAGCAGCCCACCAGGGATTGGCTACACCTTC.

This clonotype was seen only a few times. The chain joins TRBV12-3 or TRBV12-4 to TRBJ1-1; D possibly corresponds to TRBD1 (5 bases). The CDR3 covers 12 residues. V shed 5 bases and J shed 5 bases, with 9 bases lying between them. This CDR3 reads CASSGGRTEAFF. The CDR3 DNA is TGTGCCAGCAGTGGGGGGAGGACTGAAGCTTTCTTT.

This clonotype was seen a handful of times. This chain connects TRBV5-5 to TRBJ2-7, with 9 positions matching TRBD2. Germline values: CDR1 SGHKS, CDR2 YYEKEE (reference sequence). The CDR3 consists of 17 residues. Trimming removed 4 bases from V and 0 bases from J; junction bases left unmatched: 11. The CDR3 loop reads CASSPPLLAGLSYEQYF. Here the CDR3 DNA reads TGTGCCAGCAGCCCCCCCCTACTAGCGGGCCTCTCCTACGAGCAGTACTTC.

The CDR3 DNA reads TGTGCCAGCAGCCAAGCCCGGGACCGGGGCACCTACGAGCAGTACTTC. Amino acid sequence: CASSQARDRGTYEQYF. This chain connects TRBV14 to TRBJ2-7; perhaps D is TRBD1 or TRBD2 (5 bases each). Deletions cut 1 base from V and 2 bases from J, with 15 bases between. CDR1 and CDR2 from the germline V gene are SGHDN and FVKESK. This CDR3 has 16 amino acids.

The chain employs TRBV18 and TRBJ1-1; possibly TRBD1 for D (5 bases). Germline V CDR1 and CDR2: KGHSH, LQKENI. V shed 1 base and J shed 0 bases, with 6 bases lying between them. CDR3 length equals 14 residues. The CDR3 DNA is TGTGCCAGCTCACCACACAGGATGAACACTGAAGCTTTCTTT. This translates into CASSPHRMNTEAFF.

V usage is TRBV6-1 and J usage is TRBJ2-1; D gene unclear. There are 13 residues in the CDR3. Per the germline V gene, CDR1 is MNHNS and CDR2 is SASEGT. V lost 7 bases and J lost 8, with 15 bases in between. The chain's CDR3 is CASKIPNGDEQFF. The CDR3 nucleotides are TGTGCCAGCAAAATTCCAAATGGGGATGAGCAGTTCTTC.

This clonotype was observed a handful of times. The chain employs TRBV30 and TRBJ2-7; perhaps TRBD2 as D (6 bases). Trimming stripped 4 bases from V and 3 bases from J, with 13 bases between. Germline V gene sequence: CDR1 GTSNPN, CDR2 SVGIG (reference sequence). The CDR3 is made up of 13 amino acids. Here the CDR3 DNA reads TGTGCCTGGATAGCGGAGGGATACTACGAGCAGTACTTC. It codes for CAWIAEGYYEQYF.

This clonotype was counted many times. This chain links TRBV6-6 with TRBJ2-2; TRBD2 might be the D (6 bases). CDR1 and CDR2 (germline): MNHNY, SVGAGI (reference sequence). Trimming left V 4 bases short and J 3 bases short, with 12 bases between. There are 15 residues in the CDR3. CDR3 bases: TGTGCCAGCAGTTCCGGGAGTTCCTACACCGGGGAGCTGTTTTTT. Amino acids: CASSSGSSYTGELFF.

The CDR3 is CASSPSYSGSWSRDTDTQYF. DNA of the CDR3: TGCGCCAGCAGCCCCTCATATAGCGGGAGTTGGTCTCGGGACACAGATACGCAGTATTTT. The chain recombines TRBV5-1 with TRBJ2-3; 9 bases agree with TRBD2. Germline V CDR1 and CDR2: SGHRS, YFSETQ. V lost 4 bases, J lost 2 bases, and 20 bases stayed unmatched. The CDR3 is 20 amino acids.

The gene calls are TRBV12-3 or TRBV12-4 and TRBJ2-7; 10 positions agree with TRBD1. J lost 0 bases, V lost 6 bases, and 20 bases had no gene match. The CDR3 extends over 20 amino acids. DNA for the CDR3: TGTGCCAGCAGCCCCCTTCTCCTGGAATCCGGACAGGGGGTCTCCTACGAGCAGTACTTC. Encoded protein: CASSPLLLESGQGVSYEQYF.

The V and J genes are TRBV20-1 and TRBJ2-7; D gene uncertain. V was trimmed by 6 bases and J by 6 bases, leaving 21 bases between them. Germline V CDR1 and CDR2: DFQATT, SNEGSKA (reference sequence). The CDR3 spans 14 residues. CDR3 DNA: TGCAGTGCCCGTCGAGGCCCCGGGTCCGGCGAGCAGTACTTC. It yields the protein CSARRGPGSGEQYF.

This clonotype was picked up a small number of times. The chain employs TRBV20-1 and TRBJ1-4, with 7 positions matching TRBD1. The ends lost 0 bases at V and 5 bases at J; junction bases unmatched: 3. This CDR3 comprises 14 residues. Germline-derived CDR1 and CDR2 are DFQATT and SNEGSKA (reference sequence). Here the CDR3 reads CSARDRGRNEKLFF. The CDR3 nucleotides are TGCAGTGCTAGAGACAGGGGGAGAAATGAAAAACTGTTTTTT.

The CDR3 protein is CSVAGSSTDTQYF. DNA for the CDR3: TGCAGCGTTGCAGGCTCTAGCACAGATACGCAGTATTTT. The rearrangement uses TRBV29-1 and TRBJ2-3; D gene uncertain. The V gene lost 4 bases and the J gene lost 0 bases, with 8 bases spanning the gap. This CDR3 comprises 13 residues. From germline, CDR1 is SQVTM and CDR2 ANQGSEA.

CDR3 sequence (DNA): TGTGCCAGCATCGAACATGGAGACAAAAACATTCAGTACTTC. This gives the protein CASIEHGDKNIQYF. The genes are TRBV12-3 or TRBV12-4 and TRBJ2-4; no clear D gene. CDR3 length: 14 amino acids. V was clipped by 7 bases and J by 3 bases, with 13 bases between them.

This clonotype was seen at least ten times. The chain uses TRBV9 and TRBJ2-3, with D possibly being TRBD1 or TRBD2 (6 bases each). The CDR3 is 17 amino acids. V shed 0 bases and J shed 2 bases, with 16 bases lying between them. CDR1 SGDLS and CDR2 YYNGEE come from the germline V gene. The CDR3 bases are TGTGCCAGCAGCGTAGTGGGGGCGGGGCCCCTCACAGATACGCAGTATTTT. Translated: CASSVVGAGPLTDTQYF.

This clonotype was detected many times. V and J are TRBV12-3 or TRBV12-4 and TRBJ1-1; possibly TRBD1 for D (6 bases). CDR3 length equals 16 residues. V gave up 7 bases and J gave up 0 bases, with 18 bases separating them. The CDR3 protein is CASKTGRGHMNTEAFF. The CDR3 DNA follows: TGTGCCAGCAAAACGGGGAGGGGACACATGAACACTGAAGCTTTCTTT.

This chain uses TRBV20-1 with TRBJ2-1; no reliable D call. Trimming shortened V by 3 bases and J by 0 bases, and 6 bases separated the two germline ends. Germline CDR1 DFQATT, CDR2 SNEGSKA (reference sequence). This CDR3 has 13 residues. The CDR3 bases are TGCAGTGCTAGTCTGGGCTCCTACAATGAGCAGTTCTTC. Its translation: CSASLGSYNEQFF.

The sample holds a few counts of this clonotype. The genes are TRBV7-2 and TRBJ2-5; 8 positions agree with TRBD2. J was trimmed by 5 bases and V by 3 bases; bases with no gene match: 5. This CDR3 comprises 14 residues. CDR1 and CDR2 (germline): SGHTA, FQGNSA. The CDR3: CASSFITSGETQYF. The CDR3 DNA follows: TGTGCCAGCAGCTTTATTACTAGCGGCGAGACCCAGTACTTC.

J is TRBJ2-1 and V is TRBV9; the match to TRBD2 covers 10 bases. CDR3 length: 20 residues. With V trimmed by 2 bases and J by 4 bases, 18 bases remained unmatched. The germline V gene has CDR1 SGDLS and CDR2 YYNGEE. CDR3 nucleotide sequence: TGTGCCAGCAGCGTGGGCTCAGGTAGCGGGGGGCCCGCGTTTTACAATGAGCAGTTCTTC. The encoded protein is CASSVGSGSGGPAFYNEQFF.